This T cell receptor beta chain was profiled in a study of T cell responses to AZD1222 COVID-19 vaccine. Study results and caveats: In all cases, repertoires were sampled only after the peak T cell response. Most donors were white British and more were female, and clonal diversity was possibly underestimated.

For this clone: Its antigen is as yet unknown.

Sequenced by immunoSEQ multiplex PCR; TCRdb stores in-frame clones only, minus some. Among 100,000 to 150,000 clones, approximately 85% were seen once, and the ten largest hold about 1.5%. The CDR3 runs to 15 residues. V gave up 0 bases and J gave up 1 base, with 10 bases separating them. The germline V gene encodes CDR1 GTSNPN and CDR2 SVGIG (reference sequence). Specimen: peripheral blood, collected on day 0 of AZD1222 vaccination. The chain links TRBV30 to TRBJ1-3; D may be TRBD1 (6 bases). The clonotype originates from an adult in good health. The CDR3 DNA reads as TGTGCCTGGAGTGTACTTCAGGGGTCTGGAAACACCATATATTTT. This encodes CAWSVLQGSGNTIYF. The variable domain in full, with the rest retrieved from reference TRBV30 and TRBJ1-3, is SQTIHQWPATLVQPVGSPLSLECTVEGTSNPNLYWYRQAAGRGLQLLFYSVGIGQISSEVPQNLSASRPQDRQFILSSKKLLLSDSGFYLCAWSVLQGSGNTIYFGEGSWLTVV.